Each of the 23 T cell receptor beta chains below was sequenced from the same sample in a study of T cells after yellow fever vaccination. Each CDR3 protein gets one entry after TCRdb re-called the 5' RACE reads with MiXCR. The top ten hold about 40% of the sample, which has about 27,000 distinct CDR3 sequences, 4% to 5% seen once. The source material was PBMCs, either bulk or a sorted T-cell subset (CD4+, CD8+, memory, or dextramer-sorted; not recorded which), sampled on the day of the yellow fever booster vaccination. The receptors were gathered from a young man who received the YFV17D yellow fever vaccine.

In this sample, this clonotype turned up many times. The rearrangement links TRBV12-3 or TRBV12-4 to TRBJ2-5; unclear D gene. The CDR3 contains 13 residues. Trimming cost V 6 bases and J 2 bases, with 10 bases left between them. For the CDR3, the DNA is TGTGCCAGCAGGCTCAACGGGCAAGAGACCCAGTACTTC. Protein sequence: CASRLNGQETQYF.

This clonotype was observed at least ten times. This sequence joins TRBV5-6 and TRBJ2-7; the D is unclear. The CDR3 covers 13 residues. CDR1 and CDR2 (germline): SGHDT, YYEEEE. V was shortened by 1 base and J by 8 bases, with 13 bases between the two germline ends. Here the CDR3 DNA reads TGTGCCAGCAGCTTGCTGGCAGGCGGTAAGCAGTACGTC. It codes for CASSLLAGGKQYV.

Ten or more counts support this clonotype. V gene TRBV10-3 combines with J gene TRBJ2-3; 8 nucleotides match TRBD1. Germline CDR1 reads ENHRY; CDR2 reads SYGVKD. The CDR3 consists of 13 residues. V gave up 10 bases and J gave up 6 bases; unmatched junction bases: 9. The CDR3 loop is CATLGQAADTQYF. CDR3 sequence (DNA): TGTGCCACCTTGGGACAGGCGGCGGATACGCAGTATTTT.

CDR3 sequence reads: CASSIQGADTQYF. CDR3 nucleotide sequence: TGTGCCAGTAGTATACAGGGCGCAGATACGCAGTATTTT. The chain links TRBV19 to TRBJ2-3; tentatively, D is TRBD1 (5 bases). This CDR3 contains 13 residues. Trimming stripped 2 bases from V and 4 bases from J, with 7 bases between. Germline loops: CDR1 LNHDA, CDR2 SQIVND (reference sequence). The full variable domain, completed using reference TRBV19 and TRBJ2-3, is DGGITQSPKYLFRKEGQNVTLSCEQNLNHDAMYWYRQDPGQGLRLIYYSQIVNDFQKGDIAEGYSVSREKKESFPLTVTSAQKNPTAFYLCASSIQGADTQYFGPGTRLTVL.

The table lists this clonotype with many counts. The chain combines TRBV12-3 or TRBV12-4 with TRBJ2-2; 9 positions agree with TRBD2. Unmatched junction bases numbered 3, after V lost 2 bases and J lost 8 bases. The CDR3 contains 14 residues. Here the CDR3 DNA reads TGTGCCAGCAGTTTACGTCTAGCGGGGGGGGAGCTGTTTTTT. It encodes CASSLRLAGGELFF.

This clonotype was seen ten or more times. The V call is TRBV3-2, the J call TRBJ2-7. TRBV3-2 is a recognized pseudogene. The CDR3 has 15 residues. The DNA for the CDR3 is TGTGCCAGCAGCCAAGGGGGTTGGAGATTCTACGAGCAGTACGTC. Amino acids: CASSQGGWRFYEQYV.

Ten or more counts support this clonotype. V usage is TRBV6-6 and J usage is TRBJ1-6; 7 positions match TRBD1. The CDR3 is 19 amino acids. Germline V lookup: CDR1 MNHNY, CDR2 SVGAGI (reference sequence). V gave up 0 bases and J gave up 0 bases; unmatched junction bases: 8. In DNA, the CDR3 is TGTGCCAGCAGTTACTCGGGTCTTCGGGACAGCTCCTATAATTCACCCCTCCACTTT. Its protein product is CASSYSGLRDSSYNSPLHF.

This chain joins TRBV12-3 or TRBV12-4 and TRBJ2-7, with TRBD1 matching 9 bases. This CDR3 has 13 residues. V lost 4 bases to trimming and J lost 5 bases; unmatched junction nucleotides: 3. CDR3 nucleotide sequence: TGTGCCAGCAGTTCCGGGACAGGGCACGAGCAGTACTTC. Its protein product is CASSSGTGHEQYF.

V is TRBV3-1 and J is TRBJ2-7, with 7 bases aligning to TRBD2. V was pared by 3 bases and J by 6 bases, with 8 bases of the junction left unmatched. This CDR3 has 14 residues. Per the germline V gene, CDR1 is LGHDT and CDR2 is YNNKEL (reference sequence). CDR3 amino acids: CASSQSDGGGEQYV. Here the CDR3 DNA reads TGTGCCAGCAGCCAGAGTGATGGGGGGGGCGAGCAGTACGTC.

This clonotype was recorded many times. CDR3 DNA sequence: TGTGCCAGCAGCCAAATTGCCGGGGAGCTGTTTTTT. Translation gives CASSQIAGELFF. The chain couples TRBV3-1 to TRBJ2-2; D is ambiguous. Germline lookup yields CDR1 LGHDT and CDR2 YNNKEL (reference sequence). The CDR3 is 12 amino acids. V lost 2 bases and J 6 bases, leaving 4 bases between the germline ends.

This clonotype was seen many times. This sequence joins TRBV2 and TRBJ1-1, with D possibly matching TRBD1 (6 bases). Germline V gene data show CDR1 as SNHLY and CDR2 as FYNNEI. V lost 2 bases to trimming and J lost 1 base, with 14 bases between them. This CDR3 contains 16 residues. The CDR3 DNA follows: TGTGCCAGCAGTGAAAGGGGGGGGGAAAAGAACACTGAAGCTTTCTTT. Protein sequence: CASSERGGEKNTEAFF.

This clonotype is medium-sized. The V gene is TRBV12-3 or TRBV12-4, the J gene TRBJ2-1, with D possibly called TRBD1 or TRBD2 (5 bases each). Between the trimmed V and J ends, which lost 5 bases and 5 bases, there was a span of 19 bases. This CDR3 is 16 amino acids long. The CDR3 DNA follows: TGTGCCAGCAGTCCCCCCAGGGCTAGCCCTAACAATGAGCAGTTCTTC. Translating it yields CASSPPRASPNNEQFF.

This clonotype has just one count. No conserved phenylalanine or tryptophan is present at the end of the CDR3, so a read error is the likely explanation. This chain joins TRBV5-3 and TRBJ2-5, with D perhaps matching TRBD1 or TRBD2 (5 bases each). TRBV5-3 is an ORF; its function is uncertain. V lost 3 bases to trimming and J lost 2 bases, with 14 bases between them. This CDR3 has 15 amino acids. The DNA for the CDR3 is TGTGCCAGAAGCTCCCCGGGGACGAATCAAGAGACCCAGTACTAC. Translated, it gives CARSSPGTNQETQYY.

This clonotype showed up many times. The chain carries TRBV4-2 and TRBJ2-3; 14 bases agree with TRBD2. This CDR3 spans 16 amino acids. J gave up 4 bases and V 4 bases, and 4 bases lay outside the gene matches. Germline loops: CDR1 LGHNA, CDR2 YNFKEQ. The CDR3 DNA reads as TGTGCCAGCAGCCCCGCGACTAGCGGGGGGGCAGATACGCAGTATTTT. It translates to CASSPATSGGADTQYF.

This clonotype was seen ten or more times. The genes are TRBV6-5 and TRBJ2-7; 11 bases fit TRBD1. V shed 4 bases and J 4 bases; nucleotides not matched to a gene: 6. CDR3 size: 15 residues. From germline, CDR1 is MNHEY and CDR2 SVGAGI. The CDR3 loop reads CASSFRDRGGYEQYF. Here the CDR3 DNA reads TGTGCCAGCAGTTTCCGGGACAGGGGGGGGTACGAGCAGTACTTC.

This clonotype has ten or more counts. The V gene is TRBV28, the J gene TRBJ2-1; D possibly corresponds to TRBD2 (5 bases). The CDR3 is 15 amino acids. Trimming stripped 4 bases from V and 7 bases from J, with 17 bases between. Germline V gene sequence: CDR1 MDHEN, CDR2 SYDVKM. The CDR3 spells CASSSDLAPANEQFF. The CDR3 DNA reads TGTGCCAGCAGTTCCGATCTAGCTCCTGCAAATGAGCAGTTCTTC.

This clonotype came up a few times. The CDR3 sequence: CASSRDSSYEQYF. CDR3 nucleotide sequence: TGTGCCAGCAGCCGGGACAGTTCCTACGAGCAGTACTTC. V and J are TRBV9 and TRBJ2-7, with 7 nucleotides matching TRBD1. CDR1 and CDR2 (germline): SGDLS, YYNGEE. J lost 1 base, V lost 4 bases, and 2 bases had no gene match. The CDR3 loop spans 13 amino acids.

The table lists this clonotype with a few counts. The V and J genes are TRBV7-2 and TRBJ1-1; TRBD1 agrees at 8 bases. The CDR3 runs 14 residues. Germline CDR1 reads SGHTA; CDR2 reads FQGNSA. The junction had 5 bases not matched to a gene; V was cut back by 5 bases and J by 3 bases. The CDR3 coding sequence is TGTGCCAGCAGCCCCCAGACAGGGGACACTGAAGCTTTCTTT. Translated, it gives CASSPQTGDTEAFF. Full variable domain (missing parts from reference TRBV7-2 and TRBJ1-1): GAGVSQSPSNKVTEKGKDVELRCDPISGHTALYWYRQSLGQGLEFLIYFQGNSAPDKSGLPSDRFSAERTGGSVSTLTIQRTQQEDSAVYLCASSPQTGDTEAFFGQGTRLTVV.

The CDR3 here is CASSVPRGLADNQPQHF. The CDR3 coding sequence is TGTGCCAGCAGTGTTCCGAGGGGGCTGGCGGACAATCAGCCCCAGCATTTT. This chain connects TRBV6-4 to TRBJ1-5, with TRBD1 identical over 7 bases. J was trimmed by 3 bases and V by 4 bases; bases with no gene match: 12. The CDR3 runs to 17 residues. The germline V gene has CDR1 MRHNA and CDR2 SNTAGT.

This clonotype was observed a handful of times. The CDR3 DNA is TGCGCCAGCAGCCTGGGGGCCCCCCAGGAGACCCAGTACTTC. It yields the protein CASSLGAPQETQYF. The V call is TRBV5-1, the J call TRBJ2-5, with a possible D match to TRBD1 (6 bases). The CDR3 has 14 amino acids. Trimming pared 4 bases from V and 5 bases from J, leaving 15 bases between. Per the germline V gene, CDR1 is SGHRS and CDR2 is YFSETQ.

This clonotype was observed a handful of times. The chain uses TRBV28 and TRBJ2-7, with D possibly matching TRBD1 (6 bases). Germline loops: CDR1 MDHEN, CDR2 SYDVKM. The germline V and J ends were trimmed by 7 bases and 4 bases, with 14 bases remaining between them. The CDR3 extends over 13 amino acids. The CDR3 protein is CASTRGGLYEQYV. Here the CDR3 DNA reads TGTGCCAGCACCAGGGGCGGGTTGTACGAGCAGTACGTC.

This clonotype was recorded at least ten times. V is TRBV15 and J is TRBJ1-4; 8 nucleotides match TRBD1. After removal of 1 base from V and 8 bases from J, the junction contained 9 bases not matched to a gene. The CDR3 has 16 residues. The germline V gene has CDR1 LNHNV and CDR2 YYDKDF (reference sequence). The CDR3 loop reads CATSRGDRGEGEKLFF. The CDR3 region has the DNA TGTGCCACCAGCAGAGGAGACAGGGGAGAGGGGGAAAAACTGTTTTTT.

This clonotype was detected only a few times. Being one base from a much bigger clone, this may be a read error. This chain's CDR3 is CASRTQASGGAYTQYF. The CDR3 coding sequence is TGTGCCAGCAGAACTCAAGCTAGCGGGGGTGCATATACGCAGTATTTT. V is TRBV7-2 and J is TRBJ2-3; TRBD2 agrees at 10 bases. The CDR3 sequence is 16 residues long. Germline assignment: CDR1 SGHTA and CDR2 FQGNSA. V was pared by 6 bases and J by 7 bases, with 13 bases of the junction left unmatched.